Listed below are T cell receptor beta chains from one sample, sequenced in a study of blood T cell repertoires in COVID-19. Clones were read by immunoSEQ multiplex PCR, and TCRdb kept only the in-frame ones, dropping some. This sample has about 230,000 clones; 70% to 90% occur once, and the top ten carry about 1%. The sample comprised peripheral blood. The origin of the receptors is a man aged 40-55 years with acute or convalescent COVID-19. The CDR3 runs from the conserved cysteine through the conserved F or W. A D gene is named only where the DNA matches it firmly. Expanded clones get a size class; other rows say once, few or many, or leave the size out.

V gene	clone size	CDR3 length	D gene	J gene	CDR3 protein	CDR3 DNA
TRBV9	NA	14	NA	TRBJ1-2	CASSGGRVNYGYTF	TGTGCCAGCAGCGGAGGCAGGGTTAACTATGGCTACACCTTC
TRBV9	NA	16	NA	TRBJ2-3	CASSVEGQLSTDTQYF	TGTGCCAGCAGCGTAGAAGGACAGCTGAGCACAGATACGCAGTATTTT
TRBV29-1	NA	14	NA	TRBJ1-1	CSVELRNMNTEAFF	TGCAGCGTTGAGTTGAGGAACATGAACACTGAAGCTTTCTTT
TRBV11-2	NA	14	NA	TRBJ2-7	CASSLSVSSYEQYF	TGTGCCAGCAGCTTATCTGTCAGCTCCTACGAGCAGTACTTC
TRBV4-1	NA	18	NA	TRBJ1-2	CASSQGRGESFIRYGYTF	TGCGCCAGCAGCCAGGGGAGGGGGGAATCTTTCATCCGTTATGGCTACACCTTC
TRBV10-3	NA	14	NA	TRBJ1-1	CAINGGFTNTEAFF	TGTGCCATCAACGGGGGGTTCACGAACACTGAAGCTTTCTTT
TRBV24-1	NA	14	TRBD2	TRBJ2-3	CATSPAGGTDTQYF	TGTGCCACCAGTCCAGCGGGGGGCACAGATACGCAGTATTTT
TRBV12-3/TRBV12-4	once	13	TRBD1	TRBJ1-5	CASSGTGVQPQHF	TGTGCCAGCAGCGGGACAGGGGTACAGCCCCAGCATTTT
TRBV7-2	once	16	NA	TRBJ2-1	CASSLEAVTFYNEQFF	TGTGCCAGCAGCTTAGAAGCGGTAACATTTTACAATGAGCAGTTCTTC
TRBV6-5	NA	12	NA	TRBJ1-2	CASSLSGDGYTF	TGTGCCAGCAGTTTATCAGGGGATGGCTACACCTTC
TRBV12-3/TRBV12-4	NA	13	TRBD1	TRBJ1-1	CASSGTANTEAFF	TGTGCCAGCAGCGGGACAGCCAACACTGAAGCTTTCTTT
TRBV7-9	NA	14	TRBD1	TRBJ2-1	CASSWTGGGDEQFF	TGTGCCAGCAGCTGGACAGGGGGTGGGGATGAGCAGTTCTTC
TRBV5-1	once	15	TRBD1	TRBJ1-5	CASSLTGDWNQPQHF	TGCGCCAGCAGCCTGACAGGGGATTGGAATCAGCCCCAGCATTTT
TRBV19	NA	13	NA	TRBJ1-2	CASSQAPNYGYTF	TGTGCCAGTAGTCAGGCCCCAAACTATGGCTACACCTTC
TRBV28	NA	15	NA	TRBJ1-5	CASSLQRQVNQPQHF	TGTGCCAGCAGTCTCCAACGACAGGTCAATCAGCCCCAGCATTTT
TRBV28	NA	15	TRBD1	TRBJ2-5	CASSGSGTEQETQYF	TGTGCCAGCAGTGGATCCGGGACAGAGCAAGAGACCCAGTACTTC
TRBV6-5	NA	15	NA	TRBJ1-2	CASTYGGFANYGYTF	TGTGCCAGCACCTACGGGGGATTCGCCAACTATGGCTACACCTTC
TRBV30	NA	12	NA	TRBJ2-3	CAWSLVTDTQYF	TGTGCCTGGAGTCTCGTCACAGATACGCAGTATTTT
TRBV7-8	NA	13	NA	TRBJ1-1	CASSLDRTLEAFF	TGTGCCAGCAGTTTAGACAGGACCCTAGAGGCTTTCTTT
TRBV6-5	NA	14	NA	TRBJ1-4	CASSFRETNEKLFF	TGTGCCAGCAGCTTCCGGGAGACTAATGAAAAACTGTTTTTT
TRBV5-6	few	14	NA	TRBJ1-5	CASSLGQSNQPQHF	TGTGCCAGCAGCTTGGGTCAGAGCAATCAGCCCCAGCATTTT
TRBV6-1	NA	16	NA	TRBJ1-6	CASSDKQGAYNSPLHF	TGTGCCAGCAGTGACAAACAGGGTGCCTATAATTCACCCCTCCACTTT
TRBV18	NA	15	TRBD1	TRBJ2-5	CASSQTGDTGETQYF	TGTGCCAGCTCACAGACAGGGGACACCGGGGAGACCCAGTACTTC
TRBV19	NA	14	NA	TRBJ2-7	CASSISTGTYEQYF	TGTGCCAGTAGTATCTCGACAGGCACCTACGAGCAGTACTTC
TRBV20-1	NA	11	NA	TRBJ2-1	CSARDNNEQFF	TGCAGTGCTAGAGATAACAATGAGCAGTTCTTC
TRBV27	NA	13	NA	TRBJ1-2	CASSLTNYGGYTF	TGTGCCAGCAGTTTAACCAACTATGGTGGCTACACCTTC
TRBV11-3	NA	14	NA	TRBJ1-1	CASSLQGTNTEAFF	TGTGCCAGCAGCTTACAGGGGACGAACACTGAAGCTTTCTTT
TRBV29-1	once	15	NA	TRBJ1-2	CSALSGDPEIYGYTF	TGCAGCGCCCTTTCGGGGGATCCCGAAATTTATGGCTACACCTTC
TRBV6-5	once	13	NA	TRBJ2-7	CASSSVTSVEQYF	TGTGCCAGCAGTTCCGTGACATCGGTCGAGCAGTACTTC
TRBV5-5	NA	15	NA	TRBJ1-1	CASSLRAGRETEAFF	TGTGCCAGCAGCTTGCGGGCGGGTCGGGAAACTGAAGCTTTCTTT
TRBV19	NA	14	TRBD1	TRBJ1-2	CASSMETGAGGYTF	TGTGCCAGTAGTATGGAGACAGGGGCGGGAGGCTACACCTTC
TRBV30	NA	15	NA	TRBJ1-3	CAWSPGVSPGNTIYF	TGTGCCTGGAGCCCAGGGGTCTCCCCTGGAAACACCATATATTTT
TRBV6-6	once	15	TRBD2	TRBJ2-7	CASSYLAGGLYEQYF	TGTGCCAGCAGTTATCTAGCGGGGGGGTTATACGAGCAGTACTTC
TRBV29-1	NA	15	TRBD2	TRBJ2-1	CSGTLAGALVNEQFF	TGCAGCGGCACTCTAGCGGGGGCGCTCGTGAATGAGCAGTTCTTC
TRBV6-5	NA	15	TRBD2	TRBJ2-7	CASRQSRGEAYEQYF	TGTGCCAGCAGGCAATCGCGGGGGGAAGCCTACGAGCAGTACTTC
TRBV11-2	NA	15	NA	TRBJ2-1	CASSLGASSYNEQFF	TGTGCCAGCAGCTTAGGGGCCTCCTCCTACAATGAGCAGTTCTTC